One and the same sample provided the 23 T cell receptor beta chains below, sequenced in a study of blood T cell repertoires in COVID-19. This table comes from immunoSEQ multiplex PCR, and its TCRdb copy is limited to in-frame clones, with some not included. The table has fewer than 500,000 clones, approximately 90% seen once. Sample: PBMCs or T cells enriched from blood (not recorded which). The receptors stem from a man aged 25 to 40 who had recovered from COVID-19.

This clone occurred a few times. CDR3 DNA: TGCGCCAGCAGCCAACCCAGGGGTCGGAGCACTGAAGCTTTCTTT. Translation: CASSQPRGRSTEAFF. V is TRBV4-1 and J is TRBJ1-1; a possible D gene is TRBD1 (6 bases). V lost 2 bases and J lost 4, with 14 bases in between. The CDR3 spans 15 residues. The germline V gene has CDR1 MGHRA and CDR2 YSYEKL.

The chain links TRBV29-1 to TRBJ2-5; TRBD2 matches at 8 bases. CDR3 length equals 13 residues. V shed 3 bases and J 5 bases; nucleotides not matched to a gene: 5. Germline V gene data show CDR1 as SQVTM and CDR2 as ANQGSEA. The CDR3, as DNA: TGCAGCGTTGACGGGAGGGCCGGGGAGACCCAGTACTTC. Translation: CSVDGRAGETQYF.

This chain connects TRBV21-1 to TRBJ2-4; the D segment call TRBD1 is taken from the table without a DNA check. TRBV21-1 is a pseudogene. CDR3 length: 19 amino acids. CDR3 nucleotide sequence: TGTGCCAGCAGCTCCTTCGGGGGACAGCTGACGCTAGCCAAAAACATTCAGTACTTC. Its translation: CASSSFGGQLTLAKNIQYF.

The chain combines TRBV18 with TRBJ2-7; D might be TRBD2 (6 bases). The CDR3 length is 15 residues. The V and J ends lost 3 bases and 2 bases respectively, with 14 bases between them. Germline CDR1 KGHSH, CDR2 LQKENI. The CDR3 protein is CASSPSGTPTYEQYF. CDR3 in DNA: TGTGCCAGCTCACCGTCCGGGACTCCCACCTACGAGCAGTACTTC.

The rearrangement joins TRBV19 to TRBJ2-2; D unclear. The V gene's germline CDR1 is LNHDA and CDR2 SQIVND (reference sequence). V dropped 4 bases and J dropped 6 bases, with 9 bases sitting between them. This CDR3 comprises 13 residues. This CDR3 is CASSTRLPGELFF. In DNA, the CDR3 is TGTGCCAGTAGTACCAGGTTGCCCGGGGAGCTGTTTTTT.

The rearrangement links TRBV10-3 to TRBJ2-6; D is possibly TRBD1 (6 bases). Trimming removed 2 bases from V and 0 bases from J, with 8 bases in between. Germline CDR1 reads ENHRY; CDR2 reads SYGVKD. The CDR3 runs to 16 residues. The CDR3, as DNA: TGTGCCATCAGTGAGGACAGGAACTCTGGGGCCAACGTCCTGACTTTC. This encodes CAISEDRNSGANVLTF.

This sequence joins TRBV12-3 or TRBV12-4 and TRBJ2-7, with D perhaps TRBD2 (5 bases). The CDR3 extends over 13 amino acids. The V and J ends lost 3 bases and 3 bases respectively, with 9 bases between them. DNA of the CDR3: TGTGCCAGCAGTTTTGGCCGGGACTACGAGCAGTACTTC. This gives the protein CASSFGRDYEQYF.

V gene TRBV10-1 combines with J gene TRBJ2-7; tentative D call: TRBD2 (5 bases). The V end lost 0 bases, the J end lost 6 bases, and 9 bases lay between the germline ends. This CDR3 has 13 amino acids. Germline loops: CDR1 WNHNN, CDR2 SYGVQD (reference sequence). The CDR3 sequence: CASSESYEGEQYF. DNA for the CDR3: TGCGCCAGCAGTGAGTCGTATGAGGGCGAGCAGTACTTC.

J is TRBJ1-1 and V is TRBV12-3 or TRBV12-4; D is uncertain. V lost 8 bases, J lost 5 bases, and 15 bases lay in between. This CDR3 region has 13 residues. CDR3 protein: CASGPFTVTEAFF. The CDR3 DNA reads TGTGCCAGCGGCCCCTTTACAGTTACTGAAGCTTTCTTT.

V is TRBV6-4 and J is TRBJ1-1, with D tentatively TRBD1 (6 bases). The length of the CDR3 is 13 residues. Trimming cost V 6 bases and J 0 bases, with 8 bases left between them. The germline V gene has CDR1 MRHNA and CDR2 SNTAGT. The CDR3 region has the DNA TGTGCCAGCAGGGACAGCTTGAACACTGAAGCTTTCTTT. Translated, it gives CASRDSLNTEAFF.

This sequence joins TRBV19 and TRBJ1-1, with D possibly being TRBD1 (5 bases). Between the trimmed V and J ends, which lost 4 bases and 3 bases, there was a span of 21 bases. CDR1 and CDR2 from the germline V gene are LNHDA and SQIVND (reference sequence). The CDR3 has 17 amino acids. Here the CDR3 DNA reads TGTGCCAGTAGTACCCTACCTGGGGGAGGGTATGACACTGAAGCTTTCTTT. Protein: CASSTLPGGGYDTEAFF. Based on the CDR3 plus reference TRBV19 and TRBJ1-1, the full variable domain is DGGITQSPKYLFRKEGQNVTLSCEQNLNHDAMYWYRQDPGQGLRLIYYSQIVNDFQKGDIAEGYSVSREKKESFPLTVTSAQKNPTAFYLCASSTLPGGGYDTEAFFGQGTRLTVV.

CDR3 amino acids: CASSSPVTGYTNEQFF. The CDR3 DNA reads TGTGCCAGCAGCTCCCCCGTGACAGGCTATACAAATGAGCAGTTCTTC. V gene TRBV5-4 combines with J gene TRBJ2-1, with D possibly TRBD1 on 6 matching bases. CDR1 is SGHNT, CDR2 YYREEE, per germline (reference sequence). The CDR3 is 16 amino acids. Trimming took off 3 bases at V and 7 bases at J, with 20 bases between the two ends.

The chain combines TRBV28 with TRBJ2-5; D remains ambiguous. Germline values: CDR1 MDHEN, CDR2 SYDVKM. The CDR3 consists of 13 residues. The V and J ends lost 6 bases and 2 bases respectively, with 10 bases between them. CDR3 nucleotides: TGTGCCAGCAGCCAAGCAAATCAAGAGACCCAGTACTTC. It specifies CASSQANQETQYF.

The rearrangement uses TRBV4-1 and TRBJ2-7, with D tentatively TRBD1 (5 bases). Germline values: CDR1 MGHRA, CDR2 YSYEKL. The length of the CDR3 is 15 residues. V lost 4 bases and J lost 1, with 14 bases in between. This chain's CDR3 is CASSPNEPGSYEQYF. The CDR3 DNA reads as TGCGCCAGCAGCCCAAACGAGCCAGGGTCCTACGAGCAGTACTTC.

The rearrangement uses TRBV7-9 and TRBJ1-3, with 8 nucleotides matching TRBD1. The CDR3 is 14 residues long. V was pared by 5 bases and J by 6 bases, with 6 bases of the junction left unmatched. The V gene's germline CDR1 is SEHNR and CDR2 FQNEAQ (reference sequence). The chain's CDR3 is CASSNGQGVNTIYF. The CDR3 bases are TGTGCCAGCAGCAATGGACAGGGTGTAAACACCATATATTTT.

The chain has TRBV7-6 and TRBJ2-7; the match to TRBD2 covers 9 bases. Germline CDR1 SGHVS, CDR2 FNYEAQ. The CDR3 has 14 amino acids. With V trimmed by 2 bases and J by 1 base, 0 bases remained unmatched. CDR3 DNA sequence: TGTGCCAGCAGCTTAACTAGCGGGTCCTACGAGCAGTACTTC. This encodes CASSLTSGSYEQYF.

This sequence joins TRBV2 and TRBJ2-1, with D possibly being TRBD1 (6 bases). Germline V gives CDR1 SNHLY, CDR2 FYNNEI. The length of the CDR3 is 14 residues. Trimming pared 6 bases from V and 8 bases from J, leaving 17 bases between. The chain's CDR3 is CASSEQGNWDEQFF. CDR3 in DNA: TGTGCCAGCAGCGAGCAGGGGAATTGGGATGAGCAGTTCTTC.

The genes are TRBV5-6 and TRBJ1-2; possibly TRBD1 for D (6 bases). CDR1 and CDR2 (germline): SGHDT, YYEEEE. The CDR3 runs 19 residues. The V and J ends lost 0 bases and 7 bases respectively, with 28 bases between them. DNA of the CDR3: TGTGCCAGCAGCTTGGCGGGGGGCGGGCTGGTTGGTATCTTTCGTGGCTACACCTTC. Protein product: CASSLAGGGLVGIFRGYTF.

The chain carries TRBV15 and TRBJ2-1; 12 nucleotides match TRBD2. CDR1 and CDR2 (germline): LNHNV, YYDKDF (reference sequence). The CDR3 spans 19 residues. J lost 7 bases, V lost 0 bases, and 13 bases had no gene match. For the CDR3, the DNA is TGTGCCACCAGCAGAGATCCTCCCTCTAGCGGGAGGGCCGTGAATGAGCAGTTCTTC. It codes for CATSRDPPSSGRAVNEQFF.

CDR3 amino acids: CASSNRGETQYF. The CDR3 DNA reads TGTGCCAGCTCGAACAGGGGTGAGACCCAGTACTTC. The rearrangement links TRBV27 to TRBJ2-5, with 7 bases lining up with TRBD1. The germline V gene encodes CDR1 MNHEY and CDR2 SMNVEV (reference sequence). The CDR3 spans 12 residues. The ends lost 8 bases at V and 5 bases at J; junction bases unmatched: 5.

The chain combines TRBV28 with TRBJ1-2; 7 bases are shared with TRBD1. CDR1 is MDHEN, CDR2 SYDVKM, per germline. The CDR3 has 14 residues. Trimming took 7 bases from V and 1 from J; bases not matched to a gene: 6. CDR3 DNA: TGTGCCAGCACGCTACAGGGGAGTAACTATGGCTACACCTTC. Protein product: CASTLQGSNYGYTF.

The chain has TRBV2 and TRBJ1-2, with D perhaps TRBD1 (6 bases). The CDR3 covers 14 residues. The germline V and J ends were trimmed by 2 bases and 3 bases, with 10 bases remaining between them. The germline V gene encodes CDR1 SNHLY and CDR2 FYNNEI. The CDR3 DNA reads TGTGCCAGCAGTGAATTACAGGGTGACTATGGCTACACCTTC. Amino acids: CASSELQGDYGYTF.

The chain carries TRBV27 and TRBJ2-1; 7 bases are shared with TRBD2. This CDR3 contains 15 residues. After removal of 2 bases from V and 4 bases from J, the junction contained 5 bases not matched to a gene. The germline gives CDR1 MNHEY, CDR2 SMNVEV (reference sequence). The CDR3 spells CASSLQGGSYNEQFF. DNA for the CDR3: TGTGCCAGCAGTTTACAGGGCGGGAGTTACAATGAGCAGTTCTTC.